This T cell receptor beta chain was sequenced in a study of blood T cell repertoires in COVID-19. Study information: In each case, the material was cDNA or gDNA derived from T cells, B-cell-depleted T cells, or PBMCs.

The V end was cut by 0 bases, the J end by 2 bases, with 20 bases between. Germline V gives CDR1 SGHAT, CDR2 FQNNGV. The CDR3 has 18 amino acids. TCRdb keeps only in-frame clones here, not all; method: immunoSEQ multiplex PCR. The data hold approximately 300,000 clones, with roughly 86% observed a single time. The rearrangement joins TRBV11-2 to TRBJ2-7, with D possibly matching TRBD2 (5 bases). The sequenced material came from peripheral blood. The origin of this receptor is a woman in her forties or fifties with acute or convalescent COVID-19. The CDR3 loop is CASSLDRTWANSTYEQYF. CDR3 DNA sequence: TGTGCCAGCAGCTTAGATAGGACTTGGGCGAACTCGACCTACGAGCAGTACTTC.